The 16 T cell receptor beta chains reported below all come from one sample, sequenced in a study of T-cell reconstitution after alpha-beta-depleted transplantation in children. Preparing the TCRbeta library involved the use of unique molecular identifiers. Via MiXCR, TCRdb re-called the PCR reads, giving one row per CDR3 protein. The sample contains about half a million distinct CDR3 sequences, roughly an eighth of which appear only once. The specimen was PBMCs from the stem cell graft donor, collected from the stem cell graft. The receptors were sampled from a human donor who donated a stem cell graft to a child with combined immunodeficiency.

This clonotype was picked up a small number of times. CDR3 residues: CASSPGLAAVYEQYF. Written as DNA, the CDR3 is TGTGCCAGCTCACCAGGACTAGCGGCCGTCTACGAGCAGTACTTC. The J gene is TRBJ2-7, the V gene TRBV18, with 10 bases that match TRBD2. This CDR3 is built from 15 residues. Trimming cost V 2 bases and J 3 bases; bases outside gene matches: 4. Germline V CDR1 and CDR2: KGHSH, LQKENI.

V gene TRBV6-2 or TRBV6-3 combines with J gene TRBJ1-5; D ambiguous. The V gene lost 2 bases and the J gene lost 4 bases, with 9 bases spanning the gap. This CDR3 is 14 amino acids long. The germline gives CDR1 MNHEY, CDR2 SVGEGT. CDR3 protein: CASSYAPWNQPQHF. In DNA, the CDR3 is TGTGCCAGCAGTTACGCGCCGTGGAATCAGCCCCAGCATTTT.

This clonotype occurred many times. The chain carries TRBV6-2 or TRBV6-3 and TRBJ2-2; TRBD2 matches at 7 bases. V lost 7 bases and J lost 4; bases outside the gene matches: 12. Germline V gives CDR1 MNHEY, CDR2 SVGEGT. CDR3 size: 16 residues. The CDR3 spells CASTHFEGLITGELFF. For the CDR3, the DNA is TGTGCCAGCACCCACTTTGAGGGACTAATCACCGGGGAGCTGTTTTTT.

This rearrangement joins TRBV4-2 to TRBJ1-6; TRBD1 is a possible D gene (6 bases). The CDR3 length is 17 residues. Looked up from germline, CDR1 is LGHNA and CDR2 is YNFKEQ. The V gene lost 0 bases and the J gene lost 9 bases, with 18 bases spanning the gap. The CDR3 reads CASSQEAGAGGGSPLHF. Written as DNA, the CDR3 is TGTGCCAGCAGCCAAGAGGCGGGTGCGGGGGGCGGTTCACCCCTCCACTTT.

The chain links TRBV5-1 to TRBJ2-3; either TRBD1 or TRBD2 may supply D (5 bases each). V was cut by 4 bases and J by 2 bases, with 17 bases left in between. The germline V gene has CDR1 SGHRS and CDR2 YFSETQ. The CDR3 has 16 amino acids. CDR3 DNA sequence: TGCGCCAGCAGCCCGGGACCCATGATGTACACAGATACGCAGTATTTT. Protein: CASSPGPMMYTDTQYF.

The chain is built from TRBV5-1 and TRBJ2-2; TRBD2 matches at 9 bases. The CDR3 is 15 amino acids. CDR1 and CDR2 (germline): SGHRS, YFSETQ. The V gene end was trimmed by 3 bases and the J gene end by 8 bases; junction bases not matched to a gene: 8. CDR3 DNA: TGCGCCAGCAGCTGGCAGGTAGCGGGAGTAGGGGAGCTGTTTTTT. Translation: CASSWQVAGVGELFF.

The chain couples TRBV11-2 to TRBJ2-3; TRBD2 aligns across 11 bases. Germline-derived CDR1 and CDR2 are SGHAT and FQNNGV. The CDR3 covers 18 residues. J lost 1 base, V lost 3 bases, and 9 bases had no gene match. The DNA for the CDR3 is TGTGCCAGCAGCTTCCCCACCCTAGCGGGGGGACGCACAGATACGCAGTATTTT. Translating gives CASSFPTLAGGRTDTQYF.

The rearrangement links TRBV18 to TRBJ2-7, with D tentatively TRBD1 (6 bases). Trimming pared 3 bases from V and 1 base from J, leaving 10 bases between. This CDR3 is 14 amino acids long. CDR1 and CDR2 from the germline V gene are KGHSH and LQKENI. CDR3: CASSPATGSYEQYF. In DNA, the CDR3 is TGTGCCAGCTCACCCGCGACAGGTTCCTACGAGCAGTACTTC.

This clonotype was recorded a few times. The rearrangement links TRBV20-1 to TRBJ2-7, with 10 bases that match TRBD1. The CDR3 covers 16 residues. Trimming at V came to 0 bases and at J to 3 bases, leaving 8 bases not matched to a gene. CDR1 is DFQATT and CDR2 is SNEGSKA in the germline V gene (reference sequence). In DNA, the CDR3 is TGCAGTGCTAGAGACGTCTCCGGGACAGGGGTCTACGAGCAGTACTTC. Amino acids: CSARDVSGTGVYEQYF.

In this sample, this clonotype turned up many times. This chain links TRBV4-3 with TRBJ2-2; D possibly matches TRBD1 or TRBD2 (5 bases each). Looked up from germline, CDR1 is LGHNA and CDR2 is YSLEER. The CDR3 extends over 15 amino acids. V dropped 7 bases and J dropped 6 bases, with 18 bases sitting between them. As DNA, the CDR3 is TGCGCCAGCACCCGGGGCCTTCGACCCGCCGGGGAGCTGTTTTTT. Amino acid sequence: CASTRGLRPAGELFF.

The chain has TRBV4-1 and TRBJ2-7; 8 bases line up with TRBD1. CDR3 length: 19 residues. J gave up 4 bases and V 2 bases, and 19 bases lay outside the gene matches. Looked up from germline, CDR1 is MGHRA and CDR2 is YSYEKL. CDR3 sequence (DNA): TGCGCCAGCAGCCAACCTCCGGGACAGGAGCCATTATCTTCTTACGAGCAGTACTTC. Encoded protein: CASSQPPGQEPLSSYEQYF.

V gene TRBV12-3 or TRBV12-4 combines with J gene TRBJ2-7, with 10 bases lining up with TRBD2. The J segment lost 5 bases and the V segment lost 3 bases, leaving 7 bases of the junction unmatched. The CDR3 is made up of 15 amino acids. DNA of the CDR3: TGTGCCAGCAGTTTGCCGGCTAGCGGGGGAAACGAGCAGTACTTC. Translation gives CASSLPASGGNEQYF.

This clonotype was counted at least ten times. J is TRBJ1-1 and V is TRBV20-1, with D possibly matching TRBD1 (5 bases). Trimming pared 6 bases from V and 0 bases from J, leaving 20 bases between. Looked up from germline, CDR1 is DFQATT and CDR2 is SNEGSKA (reference sequence). There are 16 residues in the CDR3. The CDR3 protein is CSASTVGGGLNTEAFF. The CDR3 nucleotides read TGCAGTGCATCAACGGTGGGGGGAGGGCTGAACACTGAAGCTTTCTTT.

The V call is TRBV30, the J call TRBJ1-3; a weak D match, TRBD1 (5 bases). Germline V gene sequence: CDR1 GTSNPN, CDR2 SVGIG (reference sequence). Trimming shortened V by 4 bases and J by 1 base, and 14 bases separated the two germline ends. The CDR3 totals 15 residues. CDR3 coding DNA: TGTGCCTGGACTCACAACTGGGGGTCTGGAAACACCATATATTTT. Translated, it gives CAWTHNWGSGNTIYF. The full variable domain, with the rest looked up from reference TRBV30 and TRBJ1-3, is SQTIHQWPATLVQPVGSPLSLECTVEGTSNPNLYWYRQAAGRGLQLLFYSVGIGQISSEVPQNLSASRPQDRQFILSSKKLLLSDSGFYLCAWTHNWGSGNTIYFGEGSWLTVV.

This clonotype has only a few counts. The gene calls are TRBV5-1 and TRBJ1-6; the D is unclear. The germline gives CDR1 SGHRS, CDR2 YFSETQ. This CDR3 contains 19 residues. The germline V and J ends were trimmed by 2 bases and 0 bases, with 18 bases remaining between them. The CDR3 is CASSLEGADHGSYNSPLHF. The CDR3 nucleotides are TGCGCCAGCAGCTTAGAGGGTGCGGACCATGGCTCCTATAATTCACCCCTCCACTTT.

This clonotype was observed at least ten times. This rearrangement joins TRBV27 to TRBJ2-2; no reliable D call. Trimming removed 4 bases from V and 8 bases from J, with 8 bases in between. The V gene's germline CDR1 is MNHEY and CDR2 SMNVEV (reference sequence). The CDR3 runs 12 residues. CDR3 sequence (DNA): TGTGCCAGCAGTTATGGTGGGGGGGAGCTGTTTTTT. It translates to CASSYGGGELFF.